These T cell receptor beta chains were read from a single sample in a study of response to subunit inactivated influenza vaccine. MiXCR, applied by TCRdb to the RT-PCR reads, yields one record per CDR3 protein. Of around 470,000 distinct CDR3 sequences in the sample, around 7.7% were seen once. Sample: PBMCs from blood, taken around 2 years after vaccination. The receptors were sampled from a man between 50 and 75 years old who received an inactivated influenza vaccine. The CDR3 runs from the conserved cysteine through the conserved F or W. The D gene is left open where the match is weak. The size of a clone is reported for some rows only, either as once, few or many, or as a class for expanded clones.

>TRBD1|TRBV7-9|TRBJ2-7|.
CASSSPDRGQYEQYF
TGTGCCAGCAGCTCCCCGGACAGGGGTCAATACGAGCAGTACTTC
>TRBD1|TRBV19|TRBJ2-7|few
CASSIGRPDRGYEQYF
TGTGCCAGTAGTATAGGCCGTCCGGACAGGGGCTACGAGCAGTACTTC
>.|TRBV20-1|TRBJ2-6|many
CSAVDPGTRSSGANVLTF
TGCAGTGCCGTGGACCCCGGGACACGAAGCTCTGGGGCCAACGTCCTGACTTTC
>TRBD1|TRBV7-9|TRBJ2-7|few
CASSLIMGQGIHEQYF
TGTGCCAGCAGCTTAATAATGGGACAGGGGATCCACGAGCAGTACTTC
>.|TRBV4-2|TRBJ2-5|many
CASSQEGDWQETQYF
TGTGCCAGCAGCCAAGAGGGTGACTGGCAAGAGACCCAGTACTTC
>TRBD2|TRBV12-3/TRBV12-4|TRBJ2-1|few
CASRGIAGAGYNEQFF
TGTGCCAGCAGGGGAATAGCGGGAGCTGGCTACAATGAGCAGTTCTTC
>.|TRBV7-2|TRBJ2-7|many
CASSLGLTLEQYF
TGTGCCAGCAGCTTAGGACTAACACTCGAGCAGTACTTC
>.|TRBV20-1|TRBJ2-5|few
CSARDYRDDQETQYF
TGCAGTGCTAGAGATTATAGGGACGATCAAGAGACCCAGTACTTC
>.|TRBV4-3|TRBJ2-2|.
CASSQEGGYTGELFF
TGCGCCAGCAGCCAAGAAGGGGGATACACCGGGGAGCTGTTTTTT
>.|TRBV4-1|TRBJ2-3|few
CASSQEQTDTQYF
TGCGCCAGCAGCCAAGAACAGACAGATACGCAGTATTTT
>.|TRBV20-1|TRBJ2-4|.
CSARERTENIQYF
TGCAGTGCTAGAGAAAGGACCGAAAACATTCAGTACTTC
>TRBD1|TRBV6-5|TRBJ2-2|.
CARSYADRGTGELFF
TGTGCCAGGAGTTATGCGGACAGGGGGACCGGGGAGCTGTTTTTT
>TRBD2|TRBV14|TRBJ2-1|many
CASSRPGWTSLYNEQFF
TGTGCCAGCAGCCGACCCGGTTGGACTAGCCTGTACAATGAGCAGTTCTTC
>.|TRBV7-9|TRBJ2-5|many
CASSLASRAPAETQYF
TGTGCCAGCAGCTTAGCTTCCAGGGCTCCGGCAGAGACCCAGTACTTC
>TRBD1|TRBV7-9|TRBJ2-5|few
CASRMIGQGVVWTQYF
TGTGCCAGCAGGATGATCGGACAGGGTGTTGTATGGACCCAGTACTTC
>.|TRBV25-1|TRBJ2-1|.
CASSEATVNEQFF
TGTGCCAGCAGTGAAGCGACCGTGAATGAGCAGTTCTTC
>.|TRBV10-3|TRBJ1-2|many
CAISETHAANYGYTF
TGTGCCATCAGTGAGACCCACGCGGCTAACTATGGCTACACCTTC
>TRBD1|TRBV19|TRBJ2-7|.
CASSILGQGAGEQYF
TGTGCCAGTAGTATACTTGGGCAGGGGGCCGGCGAGCAGTACTTC
>TRBD1|TRBV7-7|TRBJ2-1|many
CASSSNKVDRGLLDYNEQFF
TGTGCCAGCAGCTCAAACAAAGTGGACAGGGGGCTCCTAGATTACAATGAGCAGTTCTTC
>.|TRBV4-1|TRBJ2-3|many
CASSLLRPSTDTQYF
TGCGCCAGCAGCCTCTTGCGGCCTAGCACAGATACGCAGTATTTT
>TRBD1|TRBV5-1|TRBJ2-7|.
CASRGQGGDEQYF
TGCGCCAGCAGGGGACAGGGTGGCGACGAGCAGTACTTC
>TRBD1|TRBV20-1|TRBJ2-1|.
CSARWGQGINEQFF
TGCAGTGCCAGGTGGGGACAGGGGATCAATGAGCAGTTCTTC
>.|TRBV20-1|TRBJ1-5|.
CSATQVDSNQPQHF
TGCAGTGCCACCCAGGTGGATAGCAATCAGCCCCAGCATTTT
>TRBD2|TRBV7-9|TRBJ2-3|.
CASSFGGVSDTQYF
TGTGCCAGCAGCTTCGGGGGGGTCTCCGATACGCAGTATTTT
>TRBD1|TRBV5-1|TRBJ2-7|.
CASSLRTGQSYEQYF
TGCGCCAGCAGCTTACGGACAGGGCAAAGTTACGAGCAGTACTTC
>.|TRBV7-8|TRBJ1-1|few
CASNGRMNTEAFF
TGTGCCAGCAACGGGCGGATGAACACTGAAGCTTTCTTT
>.|TRBV2|TRBJ2-6|.
CASGSRAAGANVLTF
TGTGCCAGCGGGAGTCGAGCGGCTGGGGCCAACGTCCTGACTTTC
>.|TRBV3-1|TRBJ2-6|few
CASSQVLGANVLTF
TGTGCCAGCAGCCAAGTCCTTGGGGCCAACGTCCTGACTTTC
>.|TRBV20-1|TRBJ2-3|few
CSASRAVDTQYF
TGCAGTGCTAGTAGGGCCGTGGATACGCAGTATTTT
>.|TRBV28|TRBJ2-1|few
CAIRIESGNNEQFF
TGTGCCATTAGAATAGAGAGCGGAAACAATGAGCAGTTCTTC
>TRBD2|TRBV20-1|TRBJ2-7|.
CSAGRTSSGYEQYF
TGCAGTGCTGGAAGGACTAGTTCCGGCTACGAGCAGTACTTC
>.|TRBV29-1|TRBJ2-7|few
CSVGGGTAYEQYF
TGCAGCGTTGGAGGGGGGACGGCCTACGAGCAGTACTTC
>.|TRBV5-6|TRBJ2-2|.
CASSFPDRAGELFF
TGTGCCAGCAGCTTTCCTGACAGAGCCGGGGAGCTGTTTTTT
>.|TRBV4-2|TRBJ1-4|.
CASSQERAGVEKLFF
TGTGCCAGCAGCCAAGAAAGGGCAGGGGTCGAAAAACTGTTTTTT
>TRBD1|TRBV12-3/TRBV12-4|TRBJ1-5|few
CASSPTGDQPQHF
TGTGCCAGCAGTCCTACAGGGGATCAGCCCCAGCATTTT
>TRBD1|TRBV6-6|TRBJ2-7|many
CASSQTGSYEQYF
TGTGCCAGCAGTCAGACAGGGAGCTACGAGCAGTACTTC
>TRBD1|TRBV3-1|TRBJ1-5|few
CASSHGLDRVQPQHF
TGTGCCAGCAGCCACGGGCTGGACAGGGTTCAGCCCCAGCATTTT
>.|TRBV28|TRBJ2-3|few
CASHRQDSGTDTQYF
TGTGCCAGCCACCGTCAGGACAGTGGCACAGATACGCAGTATTTT
>.|TRBV12-3/TRBV12-4|TRBJ2-1|.
CASSYESYNEQFF
TGTGCCAGCAGCTACGAAAGTTACAATGAGCAGTTCTTC
>.|TRBV6-4|TRBJ1-5|.
CASSDPIVWSDQPQHF
TGTGCCAGCAGTGACCCTATCGTCTGGTCCGATCAGCCCCAGCATTTT